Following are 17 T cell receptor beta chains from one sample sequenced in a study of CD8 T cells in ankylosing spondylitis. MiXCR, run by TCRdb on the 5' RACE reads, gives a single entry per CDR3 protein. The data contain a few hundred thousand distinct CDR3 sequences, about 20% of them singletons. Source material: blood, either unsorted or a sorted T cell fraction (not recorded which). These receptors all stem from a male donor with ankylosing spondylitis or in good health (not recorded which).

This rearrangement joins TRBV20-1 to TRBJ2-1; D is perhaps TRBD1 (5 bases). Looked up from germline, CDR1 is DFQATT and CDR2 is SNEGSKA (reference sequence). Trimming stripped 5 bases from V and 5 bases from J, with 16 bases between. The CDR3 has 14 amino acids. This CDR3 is CSASHPGPHNEQFF. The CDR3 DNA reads TGCAGTGCTTCTCACCCAGGGCCGCACAATGAGCAGTTCTTC.

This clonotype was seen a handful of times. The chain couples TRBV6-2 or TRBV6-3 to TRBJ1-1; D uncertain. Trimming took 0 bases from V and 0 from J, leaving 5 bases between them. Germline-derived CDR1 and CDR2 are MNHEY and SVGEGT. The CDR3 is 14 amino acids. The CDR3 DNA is TGTGCCAGCAGTTACTCACCACTGAACACTGAAGCTTTCTTT. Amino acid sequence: CASSYSPLNTEAFF.

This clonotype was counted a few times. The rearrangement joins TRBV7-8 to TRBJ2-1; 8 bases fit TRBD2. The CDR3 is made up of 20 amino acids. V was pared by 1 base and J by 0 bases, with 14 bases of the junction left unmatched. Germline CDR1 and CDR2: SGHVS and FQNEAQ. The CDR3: CASSLVRTSRLLSSYNEQFF. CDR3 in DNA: TGTGCCAGCAGCTTAGTGCGGACTAGCCGTCTTCTAAGCTCCTACAATGAGCAGTTCTTC.

The CDR3 DNA reads as TGCGCCAGCAGCTTGGTAGGGTTGGGATTGGATACGCAGTATTTT. This encodes CASSLVGLGLDTQYF. The genes are TRBV5-1 and TRBJ2-3; D uncertain. The ends were cut back, 0 bases at V and 6 bases at J, with 14 bases in the middle. Germline V gene lookup returns CDR1 SGHRS and CDR2 YFSETQ. The length of the CDR3 is 15 residues.

The CDR3 DNA reads TGTGCCAGCAGTTTAGGACTAGTGGGACAAGAGACCCAGTACTTC. It codes for CASSLGLVGQETQYF. This chain connects TRBV27 to TRBJ2-5; 7 bases line up with TRBD2. The CDR3 is 15 amino acids. The V gene end was trimmed by 2 bases and the J gene end by 2 bases; junction bases not matched to a gene: 5. The germline CDR1 and CDR2 sequences are MNHEY and SMNVEV (reference sequence).

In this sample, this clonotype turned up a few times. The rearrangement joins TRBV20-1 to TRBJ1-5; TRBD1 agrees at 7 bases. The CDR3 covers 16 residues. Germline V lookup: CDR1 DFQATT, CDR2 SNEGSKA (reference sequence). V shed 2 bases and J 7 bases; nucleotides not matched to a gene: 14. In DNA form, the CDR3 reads TGCAGTGCTAGATTGGGGGCCTCAGGGGGTGGACAGCCCCAGCATTTT. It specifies CSARLGASGGGQPQHF.

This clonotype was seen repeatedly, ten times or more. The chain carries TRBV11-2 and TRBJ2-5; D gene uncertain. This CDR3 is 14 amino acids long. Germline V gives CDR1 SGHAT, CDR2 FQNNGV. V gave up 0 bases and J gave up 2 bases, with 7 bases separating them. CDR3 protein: CASSLDAHQETQYF. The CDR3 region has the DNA TGTGCCAGCAGCTTAGATGCGCATCAAGAGACCCAGTACTTC.

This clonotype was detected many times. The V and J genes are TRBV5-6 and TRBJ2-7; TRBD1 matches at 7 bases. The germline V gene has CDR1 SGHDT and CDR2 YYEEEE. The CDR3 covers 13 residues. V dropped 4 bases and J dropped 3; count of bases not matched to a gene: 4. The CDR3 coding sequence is TGTGCCAGCAGCGGATGGACAGGCTACGAGCAGTACGTC. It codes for CASSGWTGYEQYV.

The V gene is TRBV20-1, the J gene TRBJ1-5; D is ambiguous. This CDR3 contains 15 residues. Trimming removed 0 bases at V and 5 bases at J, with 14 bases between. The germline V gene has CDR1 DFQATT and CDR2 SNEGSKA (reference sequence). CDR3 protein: CSARDLGTQYQPQHF. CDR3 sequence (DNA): TGCAGTGCTAGAGATCTCGGAACGCAGTATCAGCCCCAGCATTTT.

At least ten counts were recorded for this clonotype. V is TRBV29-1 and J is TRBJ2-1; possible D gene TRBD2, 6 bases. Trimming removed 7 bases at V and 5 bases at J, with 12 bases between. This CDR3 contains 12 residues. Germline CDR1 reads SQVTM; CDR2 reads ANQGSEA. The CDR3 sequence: CSGSAGNNEQFF. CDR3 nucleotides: TGCAGCGGATCAGCGGGTAACAATGAGCAGTTCTTC.

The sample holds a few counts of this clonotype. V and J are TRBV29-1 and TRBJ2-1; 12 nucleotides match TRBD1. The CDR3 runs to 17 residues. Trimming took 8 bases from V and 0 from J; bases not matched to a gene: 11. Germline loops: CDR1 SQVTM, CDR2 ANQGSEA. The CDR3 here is CSPLSGTGGPSYNEQFF. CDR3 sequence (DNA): TGCAGCCCTCTTTCCGGGACAGGGGGCCCCTCCTACAATGAGCAGTTCTTC.

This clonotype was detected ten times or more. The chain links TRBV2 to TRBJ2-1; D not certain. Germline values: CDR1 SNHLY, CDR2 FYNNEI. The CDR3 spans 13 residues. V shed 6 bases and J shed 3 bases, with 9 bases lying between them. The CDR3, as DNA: TGTGCCAGCAGCTCAGAGAGCTACAATGAGCAGTTCTTC. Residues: CASSSESYNEQFF.

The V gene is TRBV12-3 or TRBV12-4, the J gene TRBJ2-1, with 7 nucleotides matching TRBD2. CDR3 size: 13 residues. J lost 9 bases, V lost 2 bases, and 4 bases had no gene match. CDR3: CASSLQGGVEQFF. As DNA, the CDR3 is TGTGCCAGCAGTTTACAGGGAGGGGTTGAGCAGTTCTTC.

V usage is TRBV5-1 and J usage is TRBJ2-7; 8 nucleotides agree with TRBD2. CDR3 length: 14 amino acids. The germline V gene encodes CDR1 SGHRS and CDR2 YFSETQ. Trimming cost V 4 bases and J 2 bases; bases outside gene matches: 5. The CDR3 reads CASSREGVPYEQYV. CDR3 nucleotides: TGCGCCAGCAGCCGGGAGGGGGTGCCCTACGAGCAGTACGTC.

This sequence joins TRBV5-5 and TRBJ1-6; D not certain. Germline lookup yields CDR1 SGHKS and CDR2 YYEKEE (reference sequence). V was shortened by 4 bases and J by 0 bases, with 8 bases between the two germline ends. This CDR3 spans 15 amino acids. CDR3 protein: CASSMGSSYNSPLHF. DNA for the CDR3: TGTGCCAGCAGCATGGGGAGCTCCTATAATTCACCCCTCCACTTT.

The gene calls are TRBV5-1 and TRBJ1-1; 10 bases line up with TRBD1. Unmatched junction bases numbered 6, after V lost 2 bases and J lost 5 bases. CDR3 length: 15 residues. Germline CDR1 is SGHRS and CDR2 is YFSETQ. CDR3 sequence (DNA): TGCGCCAGCAGCTTCGTGGGACAGGGGAGTACTGAAGCTTTCTTT. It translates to CASSFVGQGSTEAFF. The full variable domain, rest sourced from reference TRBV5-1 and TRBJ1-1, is KAGVTQTPRYLIKTRGQQVTLSCSPISGHRSVSWYQQTPGQGLQFLFEYFSETQRNKGNFPGRFSGRQFSNSRSEMNVSTLELGDSALYLCASSFVGQGSTEAFFGQGTRLTVV.

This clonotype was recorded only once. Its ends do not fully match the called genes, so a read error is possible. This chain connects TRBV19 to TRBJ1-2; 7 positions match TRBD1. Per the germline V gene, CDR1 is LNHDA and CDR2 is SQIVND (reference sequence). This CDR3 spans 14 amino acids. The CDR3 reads CTSSPDSTGRGYTF. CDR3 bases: TGTACCAGTAGTCCAGATTCGACAGGGAGAGGCTACACCTTC.